This TCR beta chain originates from a study of T cell repertoires in cytomegalovirus infection. Germline values: CDR1 DFQATT, CDR2 SNEGSKA (reference sequence). The CDR3 is made up of 11 amino acids. V was shortened by 5 bases and J by 7 bases, with 11 bases between the two germline ends. TCRdb called the reads again in MiXCR, with one record for every CDR3 protein. The data show about 260,000 distinct CDR3 sequences, with about an eighth seen just once and roughly 9.7% held by the top ten. The rearrangement uses TRBV20-1 and TRBJ1-2; tentatively, D is TRBD1 (6 bases). This TCR came from a human donor in good health (CMV status not recorded). Some clones in this sample may be carry-over from other donors' samples. Sequenced sample: PBMCs. The CDR3 sequence is CSAGGGVGYTF. As DNA, the CDR3 is TGCAGTGCTGGAGGGGGAGTTGGCTACACCTTC.